This entry is about one T cell receptor (beta chain). Its antigen remains unidentified. V was cut by 6 bases and J by 1 base, with 13 bases left in between. Germline values: CDR1 MNHEY, CDR2 SVGAGI. This CDR3 comprises 14 residues. Some clones are missing from TCRdb's copy, which holds only in-frame ones; the method was immunoSEQ multiplex PCR. The sample has about 160,000 clones, 80% to 90% seen once. The data belong to a study of T cell responses to AZD1222 COVID-19 vaccine. Overall study results and limits: Among the donors, most were white British and more were female, and clonal diversity was possibly underestimated. Vaccine-related CD4 TCRs covered spike, predominating at 160-218 and 743-854.

The sequencing used peripheral blood, collected on day 0 of AZD1222 vaccination. The chain employs TRBV6-5 and TRBJ2-7; D uncertain. The source is an adult in good health. CDR3 residues: CASRYDTLSYEQYV. In nucleotides, the CDR3 is TGTGCCAGCAGATATGACACTCTTTCCTACGAGCAGTACGTC.